This T cell receptor beta chain originates from a study of blood T cell repertoires in COVID-19. Whole-study context: COVID-19 samples from acute and convalescent phases originated in the United States, Italy and Spain. T cells, B-cell-depleted T cells, or PBMCs supplied cDNA or gDNA.

J lost 4 bases, V lost 5 bases, and 4 bases had no gene match. The CDR3 has 13 residues. Germline V gives CDR1 MNHEY, CDR2 SMNVEV (reference sequence). In the source study's methods: Reference gene primer amplification in the assay estimated nucleated cell counts. Using immunoSEQ multiplex PCR, the repertoire was profiled, and TCRdb retains in-frame clones only, with some absent. From that table come the V and J calls and clone size; the DNA was used to work out D and trimming. Among approximately 190,000 clones, roughly four fifths were seen once, and the ten largest hold roughly 6.6%. The sequence was obtained from a woman aged 40 to 50 with acute or convalescent COVID-19. This chain joins TRBV27 and TRBJ1-1, with TRBD1 matching over 7 bases. Sequencing was performed on peripheral blood. The CDR3 spells CASSLQGRTEAFF. CDR3 bases: TGTGCCAGCAGTCTACAGGGGCGCACTGAAGCTTTCTTT.